The 13 T cell receptor beta chains given below trace back to one sample, sequenced in a study of technical replicates of blood from several donors. The repertoire was sequenced with immunoSEQ multiplex PCR; TCRdb's copy has only in-frame clones and lacks some. The sample has about 60,000 clones, 70% to 90% seen once. Sequenced input: PBMCs. These receptors originate from a human donor in good health. Some clones in this sample may be carry-over from other donors' samples.

This sequence joins TRBV19 and TRBJ1-3; unclear D gene. Deletions cut 6 bases from V and 4 bases from J, with 10 bases between. The V gene's germline CDR1 is LNHDA and CDR2 SQIVND (reference sequence). CDR3 length equals 13 residues. CDR3 sequence (DNA): TGTGCCAGTAGCGAGCTAGCGGGAAACACCATATATTTT. It translates to CASSELAGNTIYF.

This chain links TRBV2 with TRBJ1-1; 7 nucleotides agree with TRBD1. This CDR3 spans 15 amino acids. Germline CDR1 SNHLY, CDR2 FYNNEI. With V trimmed by 6 bases and J by 1 base, 8 bases remained unmatched. CDR3 DNA sequence: TGTGCCAGCAGCGGGGACAGAATATCGAACACTGAAGCTTTCTTT. Its protein product is CASSGDRISNTEAFF.

V usage is TRBV27 and J usage is TRBJ1-2, with TRBD1 identical over 9 bases. The germline V gene has CDR1 MNHEY and CDR2 SMNVEV (reference sequence). J gave up 1 base and V 5 bases, and 14 bases lay outside the gene matches. This CDR3 has 18 amino acids. CDR3 coding DNA: TGTGCCAGCAGTCTACGACCCCCCGGGACAGGGCTTAACTATGGCTACACCTTC. Its protein product is CASSLRPPGTGLNYGYTF.

The chain couples TRBV5-4 to TRBJ1-3; 7 bases line up with TRBD1. Germline V gives CDR1 SGHNT, CDR2 YYREEE (reference sequence). The CDR3 consists of 14 residues. J gave up 3 bases and V 3 bases, and 3 bases lay outside the gene matches. The CDR3 DNA reads as TGTGCCAGCAGCTCGGGACAGCTTGGAAACACCATATATTTT. Its translation: CASSSGQLGNTIYF. Complete variable domain (other parts from reference TRBV5-4 and TRBJ1-3): ETGVTQSPTHLIKTRGQQVTLRCSSQSGHNTVSWYQQALGQGPQFIFQYYREEENGRGNFPPRFSGLQFPNYSSELNVNALELDDSALYLCASSSGQLGNTIYFGEGSWLTVV.

The chain couples TRBV7-2 to TRBJ2-3; D unresolved. Looked up from germline, CDR1 is SGHTA and CDR2 is FQGNSA. The length of the CDR3 is 11 residues. Trimming left V 7 bases short and J 0 bases short, with 2 bases between. CDR3 DNA: TGTGCCAGCACTAGCACAGATACGCAGTATTTT. This gives the protein CASTSTDTQYF.

J is TRBJ2-3 and V is TRBV2, with 9 positions matching TRBD1. Germline V gene lookup returns CDR1 SNHLY and CDR2 FYNNEI. There are 17 residues in the CDR3. J lost 0 bases, V lost 4 bases, and 8 bases had no gene match. The CDR3: CASSGEGQGFSTDTQYF. The CDR3 region has the DNA TGTGCCAGCAGTGGAGAGGGACAGGGATTTAGCACAGATACGCAGTATTTT. Using reference TRBV2 and TRBJ2-3 for the parts outside the CDR3, the full variable domain is EPEVTQTPSHQVTQMGQEVILRCVPISNHLYFYWYRQILGQKVEFLVSFYNNEISEKSEIFDDQFSVERPDGSNFTLKIRSTKLEDSAMYFCASSGEGQGFSTDTQYFGPGTRLTVL.

This chain uses TRBV7-2 with TRBJ2-2; 8 positions match TRBD2. Germline V gives CDR1 SGHTA, CDR2 FQGNSA. Trimming removed 6 bases from V and 4 bases from J; junction bases left unmatched: 10. This CDR3 region has 16 residues. CDR3 bases: TGTGCCAGCAGACCTTCGGGGGGGAGCCTCACCGGGGAGCTGTTTTTT. Translated: CASRPSGGSLTGELFF. Complete variable domain (other parts from reference TRBV7-2 and TRBJ2-2): GAGVSQSPSNKVTEKGKDVELRCDPISGHTALYWYRQSLGQGLEFLIYFQGNSAPDKSGLPSDRFSAERTGGSVSTLTIQRTQQEDSAVYLCASRPSGGSLTGELFFGEGSRLTVL.

CDR3 nucleotides: TGTGCCAGCAGTTTATTATCGGGAATAGAGACCCAGTACTTC. As protein: CASSLLSGIETQYF. The chain combines TRBV27 with TRBJ2-5, with D possibly TRBD2 on 5 matching bases. V gave up 1 base and J gave up 4 bases, with 10 bases separating them. The V gene's germline CDR1 is MNHEY and CDR2 SMNVEV (reference sequence). The CDR3 spans 14 residues.

This rearrangement joins TRBV13 to TRBJ1-1, with a weak D call TRBD1 (6 bases). This CDR3 has 14 amino acids. Looked up from germline, CDR1 is PRHDT and CDR2 is FYEKMQ (reference sequence). The ends were cut back, 5 bases at V and 2 bases at J, with 12 bases in the middle. The CDR3 nucleotides read TGTGCCAGCAGCATAATAGGGGGTAACACTGAAGCTTTCTTT. This codes for CASSIIGGNTEAFF. The full variable domain, rest sourced from reference TRBV13 and TRBJ1-1, is AAGVIQSPRHLIKEKRETATLKCYPIPRHDTVYWYQQGPGQDPQFLISFYEKMQSDKGSIPDRFSAQQFSDYHSELNMSSLELGDSALYFCASSIIGGNTEAFFGQGTRLTVV.

This chain joins TRBV6-6 and TRBJ2-3; 10 nucleotides agree with TRBD2. Unmatched junction bases numbered 3, after V lost 0 bases and J lost 3 bases. Germline V gene data show CDR1 as MNHNY and CDR2 as SVGAGI (reference sequence). The CDR3 spans 16 residues. Here the CDR3 reads CASSYSTSGPTDTQYF. DNA of the CDR3: TGTGCCAGCAGTTACTCGACTAGCGGGCCGACAGATACGCAGTATTTT.

The CDR3 nucleotides are TGCGCCAGCAGCCAAAGACTAGCGGGGTCCTACGAGCAGTACTTC. Translation: CASSQRLAGSYEQYF. The chain uses TRBV4-3 and TRBJ2-7; 11 nucleotides line up with TRBD2. CDR1 and CDR2 from the germline V gene are LGHNA and YSLEER. V was pared by 2 bases and J by 1 base, with 1 base of the junction left unmatched. This CDR3 has 15 residues.

The chain joins TRBV4-1 to TRBJ2-5; possibly TRBD2 for D (5 bases). Trimming shortened V by 4 bases and J by 5 bases, and 11 bases separated the two germline ends. Germline CDR1 reads MGHRA; CDR2 reads YSYEKL. The CDR3 has 13 residues. The CDR3 DNA sequence: TGCGCCAGCAGCCGCGAAGGACTGGAGACCCAGTACTTC. Encoded protein: CASSREGLETQYF.

The chain recombines TRBV19 with TRBJ1-5; D is undetermined. This CDR3 has 16 residues. Trimming stripped 4 bases from V and 2 bases from J, with 15 bases between. Germline CDR1 and CDR2: LNHDA and SQIVND (reference sequence). DNA of the CDR3: TGTGCCAGTAGTACGGGTGGAGAGAGCGGCAATCAGCCCCAGCATTTT. Translation: CASSTGGESGNQPQHF.